This T cell receptor (beta chain) was identified during a study of T-cell reconstitution after alpha-beta-depleted transplantation in children. Findings and caveats of the study: In patients about two months after transplant, alpha-beta T cells reportedly arose from several hundred expanded graft clones. It was surviving recipient T cells and thymic progenitors that gave some patients high TCRbeta diversity at day 60.

For TCRbeta, the library was prepared with unique molecular identifiers. TCRdb reprocessed the PCR reads with MiXCR, giving one entry per CDR3 protein. Here the sample spans 600,000 to 800,000 distinct CDR3 sequences, around 13% being singletons. In germline, CDR1 is SGHRS, CDR2 YFSETQ. V was clipped by 1 base and J by 4 bases, with 16 bases between them. The length of the CDR3 is 16 residues. As to this clonotype: Its antigen is undetermined.

The sequenced sample was PBMCs, obtained before TCRalphabeta/CD19-depleted stem cell transplant. This chain joins TRBV5-1 and TRBJ2-3, with a possible D match to TRBD2 (5 bases). The TCR originated in a girl under 10 years old with congenital amegakaryocytic thrombocytopenia, due to receive a stem cell transplant. CDR3 sequence reads: CASSLYRGVGSDTQYF. The CDR3 coding sequence is TGCGCCAGCAGCTTGTATCGGGGAGTGGGCTCAGATACGCAGTATTTT.